What follows are 29 T cell receptor beta chains derived from one specimen sequenced in a study of blood T cell repertoires in COVID-19. Sequencing was performed with immunoSEQ multiplex PCR; in TCRdb, only in-frame clones are kept and a portion is missing. The table includes about 310,000 clones, 85% to 90% detected once. Sequenced input: PBMCs or T cells enriched from blood (not recorded which). All receptors derive from a woman aged 25 to 45 who had recovered from COVID-19.

The chain couples TRBV11-2 to TRBJ1-2; unclear D gene. Germline CDR1 and CDR2: SGHAT and FQNNGV. The CDR3 extends over 17 amino acids. V lost 3 bases and J 2 bases, leaving 19 bases between the germline ends. The CDR3 is CASSLVVPRAGNYGYTF. CDR3 bases: TGTGCCAGCAGCTTGGTTGTGCCACGAGCGGGGAACTATGGCTACACCTTC.

V is TRBV10-3 and J is TRBJ2-2; D is possibly TRBD1 (6 bases). The CDR3 loop spans 16 amino acids. V was shortened by 4 bases and J by 7 bases, with 19 bases between the two germline ends. CDR1 and CDR2 (germline): ENHRY, SYGVKD. Here the CDR3 DNA reads TGTGCCATCAGTGCGCCGGGACAAGTGGCTAGCGGGGAGCTGTTTTTT. It specifies CAISAPGQVASGELFF.

The rearrangement joins TRBV28 to TRBJ1-1; D is ambiguous. The CDR3 runs to 11 residues. Germline CDR1 is MDHEN and CDR2 is SYDVKM. V was cut by 8 bases and J by 4 bases, with 8 bases left in between. The chain's CDR3 is CASFGSTEAFF. In DNA, the CDR3 is TGTGCCAGCTTCGGTTCCACTGAAGCTTTCTTT. The full variable domain, with the rest looked up from reference TRBV28 and TRBJ1-1, is DVKVTQSSRYLVKRTGEKVFLECVQDMDHENMFWYRQDPGLGLRLIYFSYDVKMKEKGDIPEGYSVSREKKERFSLILESASTNQTSMYLCASFGSTEAFFGQGTRLTVV.

V usage is TRBV5-1 and J usage is TRBJ2-5, with D maybe TRBD1 (6 bases). The germline V and J ends were trimmed by 2 bases and 2 bases, with 10 bases remaining between them. Germline V CDR1 and CDR2: SGHRS, YFSETQ. This CDR3 is built from 14 residues. As DNA, the CDR3 is TGCGCCAGCAGCTTAGGGGGTGGGCAAGAGACCCAGTACTTC. It encodes CASSLGGGQETQYF.

The chain employs TRBV19 and TRBJ2-3, with TRBD2 matching 8 bases. The J segment lost 0 bases and the V segment lost 1 base, leaving 12 bases of the junction unmatched. CDR3 length: 19 residues. The germline CDR1 and CDR2 sequences are LNHDA and SQIVND (reference sequence). The CDR3 nucleotides read TGTGCCAGTAGTATAGGGGCTAGCGGGTTTTTTTTAAGCACAGATACGCAGTATTTT. Translation gives CASSIGASGFFLSTDTQYF.

The table lists this clone with a few counts. The chain is built from TRBV5-1 and TRBJ2-7, with TRBD1 matching over 9 bases. The V gene end was trimmed by 5 bases and the J gene end by 5 bases; junction bases not matched to a gene: 11. Germline V lookup: CDR1 SGHRS, CDR2 YFSETQ. The CDR3 runs to 15 residues. CDR3 loop: CASSPTRDRVHEQYF. The CDR3 DNA sequence: TGCGCCAGCAGTCCGACCCGGGACAGGGTCCACGAGCAGTACTTC.

The table lists this clone with a count of one. The rearrangement links TRBV10-3 to TRBJ1-2; a possible D gene is TRBD1 (6 bases). The CDR3 length is 15 residues. Trimming left V 7 bases short and J 2 bases short, with 17 bases between. CDR1 is ENHRY, CDR2 SYGVKD, per germline. The DNA of the CDR3 is TGTGCCATCACCGCTTTGGGGGGGGCCAACTATGGCTACACCTTC. Residues: CAITALGGANYGYTF.

This clone occurred once. The chain joins TRBV15 to TRBJ2-7; perhaps TRBD2 as D (5 bases). Trimming took 0 bases from V and 6 from J, leaving 18 bases between them. Germline values: CDR1 LNHNV, CDR2 YYDKDF (reference sequence). There are 16 residues in the CDR3. As DNA, the CDR3 is TGTGCCACCAGCAGAGATTACGCGGCTAGCCCCAGCGAGCAGTACTTC. It specifies CATSRDYAASPSEQYF.

This clone was detected a few times. The chain is built from TRBV7-9 and TRBJ2-2; perhaps TRBD1 as D (5 bases). V shed 1 base and J shed 8 bases, with 17 bases lying between them. This CDR3 is built from 16 residues. Germline values: CDR1 SEHNR, CDR2 FQNEAQ (reference sequence). CDR3 coding DNA: TGTGCCAGCAGCTTAGATTTACTCCGCAGGGCTGGGGAGCTGTTTTTT. Translated: CASSLDLLRRAGELFF. The variable domain in full, with the rest retrieved from reference TRBV7-9 and TRBJ2-2, is DTGVSQNPRHKITKRGQNVTFRCDPISEHNRLYWYRQTLGQGPEFLTYFQNEAQLEKSRLLSDRFSAERPKGSFSTLEIQRTEQGDSAMYLCASSLDLLRRAGELFFGEGSRLTVL.

The chain joins TRBV29-1 to TRBJ1-2, with a possible D match to TRBD1 (5 bases). V dropped 7 bases and J dropped 3 bases, with 15 bases sitting between them. Germline V CDR1 and CDR2: SQVTM, ANQGSEA. This CDR3 is 13 amino acids long. This CDR3 reads CSAHQTEHYGYTF. CDR3 in DNA: TGCAGCGCCCATCAGACAGAGCACTATGGCTACACCTTC.

This clone was seen once. The V call is TRBV11-2, the J call TRBJ1-1, with D hard to call. The V gene lost 2 bases and the J gene lost 8 bases, with 12 bases spanning the gap. CDR1 and CDR2 (germline): SGHAT, FQNNGV. The CDR3 totals 13 residues. For the CDR3, the DNA is TGTGCCAGCAGCTTAAGACAAATTGGGGAAGCTTTCTTT. Its protein is CASSLRQIGEAFF.

The V call is TRBV27, the J call TRBJ1-2, with TRBD1 identical over 8 bases. This CDR3 has 14 amino acids. With V trimmed by 4 bases and J by 2 bases, 3 bases remained unmatched. In germline, CDR1 is MNHEY, CDR2 SMNVEV (reference sequence). Here the CDR3 DNA reads TGTGCCAGCAGTTCGAGGACAGGGAACTATGGCTACACCTTC. It yields the protein CASSSRTGNYGYTF.

This clone was seen only once. V and J are TRBV24-1 and TRBJ2-3; D is ambiguous. The CDR3 covers 14 residues. Trimming shortened V by 4 bases and J by 4 bases, and 11 bases separated the two germline ends. Germline lookup yields CDR1 KGHDR and CDR2 SFDVKD. CDR3: CATSESEYADTQYF. In DNA, the CDR3 is TGTGCCACCAGTGAGTCGGAGTACGCAGATACGCAGTATTTT.

This chain uses TRBV5-4 with TRBJ2-3; 7 bases align to TRBD2. This CDR3 comprises 16 residues. The V and J ends lost 0 bases and 2 bases, in that order; junction bases with no gene match: 6. From germline, CDR1 is SGHNT and CDR2 YYREEE (reference sequence). The CDR3 DNA sequence: TGTGCCAGCAGCTTGGGTGGACTAGGGTTCACAGATACGCAGTATTTT. Translated, it gives CASSLGGLGFTDTQYF.

The chain carries TRBV15 and TRBJ1-2; possibly TRBD1 for D (5 bases). The germline gives CDR1 LNHNV, CDR2 YYDKDF (reference sequence). The V gene lost 0 bases and the J gene lost 5 bases, with 13 bases spanning the gap. The CDR3 sequence is 15 residues long. Here the CDR3 reads CATSREAGLKYGYTF. The CDR3 coding sequence is TGTGCCACCAGCAGAGAGGCAGGGCTTAAATATGGCTACACCTTC.

The chain joins TRBV20-1 to TRBJ2-1, with TRBD2 as a possible D gene (6 bases). Germline V gene sequence: CDR1 DFQATT, CDR2 SNEGSKA (reference sequence). The CDR3 runs to 16 residues. V was clipped by 3 bases and J by 0 bases, with 15 bases between them. The CDR3, as DNA: TGCAGTGCTAGTCGCACTAGCAGAAGCTCCTACAATGAGCAGTTCTTC. Translated, it gives CSASRTSRSSYNEQFF.

This chain joins TRBV5-4 and TRBJ1-2; a possible D gene is TRBD1 (6 bases). CDR1 is SGHNT, CDR2 YYREEE, per germline (reference sequence). The CDR3 contains 14 residues. V was clipped by 2 bases and J by 7 bases, with 15 bases between them. The chain's CDR3 is CASSLDGQKGGYTF. Here the CDR3 DNA reads TGTGCCAGCAGCTTAGACGGACAGAAGGGTGGCTACACCTTC.

The chain links TRBV5-1 to TRBJ2-1; 7 bases fit TRBD2. CDR1 and CDR2 from the germline V gene are SGHRS and YFSETQ. CDR3 length equals 15 residues. The V segment lost 4 bases and the J segment 5 bases; nucleotides outside the gene matches: 9. The CDR3 region is CASSPKRDGHNEQFF. In DNA form, the CDR3 reads TGCGCCAGCAGCCCCAAGCGGGACGGACACAATGAGCAGTTCTTC.

J is TRBJ2-7 and V is TRBV6-5; D possibly corresponds to TRBD1 (5 bases). Germline assignment: CDR1 MNHEY and CDR2 SVGAGI. The V end lost 0 bases, the J end lost 3 bases, and 12 bases lay between the germline ends. The CDR3 extends over 15 amino acids. CDR3: CASSYSMAGNYEQYF. The CDR3 bases are TGTGCCAGCAGTTACTCGATGGCAGGGAACTACGAGCAGTACTTC.

This clone was picked up one time. The chain employs TRBV7-6 and TRBJ2-3; a possible D gene is TRBD2 (6 bases). This CDR3 is built from 13 residues. Germline V lookup: CDR1 SGHVS, CDR2 FNYEAQ. V was clipped by 4 bases and J by 1 base, with 6 bases between them. The DNA for the CDR3 is TGTGCCAGCAGCTGGGAGGGCACAGATACGCAGTATTTT. Amino acids: CASSWEGTDTQYF. The full variable domain, rest sourced from reference TRBV7-6 and TRBJ2-3, is GAGVSQSPRYKVTKRGQDVALRCDPISGHVSLYWYRQALGQGPEFLTYFNYEAQQDKSGLPNDRFSAERPEGSISTLTIQRTEQRDSAMYRCASSWEGTDTQYFGPGTRLTVL.

The V gene is TRBV27, the J gene TRBJ2-1; D call uncertain. The CDR3 length is 16 residues. V was trimmed by 6 bases and J by 4 bases, leaving 19 bases between them. The germline V gene encodes CDR1 MNHEY and CDR2 SMNVEV (reference sequence). DNA of the CDR3: TGTGCCAGCAGCCGGTTCGAAGCTCTACGTTACAATGAGCAGTTCTTC. Protein: CASSRFEALRYNEQFF.

The chain is built from TRBV7-9 and TRBJ2-7; 7 nucleotides match TRBD2. Germline V gene sequence: CDR1 SEHNR, CDR2 FQNEAQ (reference sequence). There are 16 residues in the CDR3. With V trimmed by 6 bases and J by 0 bases, 11 bases remained unmatched. CDR3 amino acids: CASSYFGLGSSYEQYF. The DNA for the CDR3 is TGTGCCAGCAGTTACTTTGGACTAGGGAGCTCCTACGAGCAGTACTTC.

J is TRBJ1-4 and V is TRBV11-2, with 7 bases that match TRBD1. The CDR3 covers 16 residues. Losses at the gene ends were 5 bases for V and 8 bases for J; bases not matched to a gene: 14. The V gene's germline CDR1 is SGHAT and CDR2 FQNNGV. CDR3 protein: CASSQGTTGELEKLFF. CDR3 DNA sequence: TGTGCCAGCAGCCAGGGCACCACAGGGGAGTTAGAAAAACTGTTTTTT.

The chain carries TRBV11-2 and TRBJ2-7, with a weak D call TRBD1 (6 bases). The germline V gene encodes CDR1 SGHAT and CDR2 FQNNGV. The CDR3 length is 15 residues. V dropped 4 bases and J dropped 3 bases, with 16 bases sitting between them. In DNA form, the CDR3 reads TGTGCCAGCAGCTCCCTCGAGGGACATTTCTACGAGCAGTACTTC. Its translation: CASSSLEGHFYEQYF. The full variable domain, rest sourced from reference TRBV11-2 and TRBJ2-7, is EAGVAQSPRYKIIEKRQSVAFWCNPISGHATLYWYQQILGQGPKLLIQFQNNGVVDDSQLPKDRFSAERLKGVDSTLKIQPAKLEDSAVYLCASSSLEGHFYEQYFGPGTRLTVT.

The chain links TRBV24-1 to TRBJ2-1, with 12 bases fitting TRBD2. The CDR3 has 16 residues. Germline V gives CDR1 KGHDR, CDR2 SFDVKD. V gave up 9 bases and J gave up 4 bases; unmatched junction bases: 9. CDR3 in amino acids: CATYDEGLAGYNEQFF. CDR3 sequence (DNA): TGTGCCACCTACGATGAAGGACTAGCGGGGTACAATGAGCAGTTCTTC.

The chain joins TRBV19 to TRBJ1-5; TRBD1 agrees at 8 bases. The V segment lost 2 bases and the J segment 2 bases; nucleotides outside the gene matches: 5. CDR3 length: 16 residues. Germline lookup yields CDR1 LNHDA and CDR2 SQIVND (reference sequence). CDR3 protein: CASSINRGSGNQPQHF. CDR3 bases: TGTGCCAGTAGTATAAACAGGGGGAGCGGCAATCAGCCCCAGCATTTT.

The V gene is TRBV6-1, the J gene TRBJ2-2; TRBD1 agrees at 7 bases. The CDR3 runs to 14 residues. Germline-derived CDR1 and CDR2 are MNHNS and SASEGT. V gave up 2 bases and J gave up 5 bases; unmatched junction bases: 2. DNA for the CDR3: TGTGCCAGCAGTGAAAAGGGGGCAACCGGGGAGCTGTTTTTT. Protein: CASSEKGATGELFF.

V usage is TRBV3-1 (or the pseudogene TRBV3-2) and J usage is TRBJ2-3; a possible D gene is TRBD2 (5 bases). Germline V gene lookup returns CDR1 LGHDT and CDR2 YNNKEL (reference sequence). The germline V and J ends were trimmed by 6 bases and 8 bases, with 12 bases remaining between them. The CDR3 runs to 12 residues. CDR3 residues: CASSLIEGTQYF. The CDR3 region has the DNA TGTGCCAGCAGTCTGATCGAGGGTACGCAGTATTTT.

The chain combines TRBV5-6 with TRBJ1-2, with 7 bases identical to TRBD1. This CDR3 has 17 residues. Germline assignment: CDR1 SGHDT and CDR2 YYEEEE. V was clipped by 1 base and J by 1 base; unmatched bases: 10. The CDR3 DNA sequence: TGTGCCAGCAGCTTGTGGGCAGGGACAGAGGTTAACTATGGCTACACCTTC. Protein: CASSLWAGTEVNYGYTF.